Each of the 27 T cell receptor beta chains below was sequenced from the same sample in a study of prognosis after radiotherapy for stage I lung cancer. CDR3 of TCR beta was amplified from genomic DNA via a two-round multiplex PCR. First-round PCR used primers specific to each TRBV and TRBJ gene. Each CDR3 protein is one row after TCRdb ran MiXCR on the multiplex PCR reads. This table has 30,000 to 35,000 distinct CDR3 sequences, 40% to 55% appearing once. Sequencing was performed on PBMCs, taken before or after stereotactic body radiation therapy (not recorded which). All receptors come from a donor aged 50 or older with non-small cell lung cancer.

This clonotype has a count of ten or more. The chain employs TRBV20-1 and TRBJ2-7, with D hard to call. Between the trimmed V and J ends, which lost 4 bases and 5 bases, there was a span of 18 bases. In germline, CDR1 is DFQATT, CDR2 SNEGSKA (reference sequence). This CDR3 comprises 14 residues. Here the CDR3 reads CSAKAFYGGDEQYF. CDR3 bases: TGCAGTGCTAAGGCCTTTTACGGTGGGGACGAGCAGTACTTC.

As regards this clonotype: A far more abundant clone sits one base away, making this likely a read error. Here the CDR3 DNA reads TGTGCCAGCAGCCTGCGTAATCCTTGTGAGCAGTTCTTC. Protein: CASSLRNPCEQFF. The chain has TRBV6-9 and TRBJ2-1; D uncertain. CDR3 length: 13 amino acids. Per germline, CDR1 MNHGY and CDR2 SVAAGI. V lost 6 bases and J 9 bases, leaving 15 bases between the germline ends.

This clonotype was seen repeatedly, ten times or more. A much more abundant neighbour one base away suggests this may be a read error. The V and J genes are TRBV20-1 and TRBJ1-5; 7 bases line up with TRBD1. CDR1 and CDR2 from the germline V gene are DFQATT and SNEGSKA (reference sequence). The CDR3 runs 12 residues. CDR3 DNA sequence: TGCAGTCTCCGACAGGGAAATCAGCCCCAGCCTTTT. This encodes CSLRQGNQPQPF.

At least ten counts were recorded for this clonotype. CDR3 sequence: CASSLGTITDTQYF. The CDR3 bases are TGTGCCAGCAGCCTAGGGACTATCACAGATACGCAGTATTTT. V is TRBV3-1 and J is TRBJ2-3; 7 positions agree with TRBD2. The CDR3 totals 14 residues. The junction had 3 bases not matched to a gene; V was cut back by 4 bases and J by 2 bases. Germline CDR1 LGHDT, CDR2 YNNKEL (reference sequence).

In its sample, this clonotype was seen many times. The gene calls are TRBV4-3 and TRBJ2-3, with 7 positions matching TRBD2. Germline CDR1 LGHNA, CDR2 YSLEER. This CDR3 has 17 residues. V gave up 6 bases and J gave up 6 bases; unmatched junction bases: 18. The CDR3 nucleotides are TGCGCCAGCAGTCCAAAAGCTAGCGGATTCGGAGGGGATACGCAGTATTTT. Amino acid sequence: CASSPKASGFGGDTQYF.

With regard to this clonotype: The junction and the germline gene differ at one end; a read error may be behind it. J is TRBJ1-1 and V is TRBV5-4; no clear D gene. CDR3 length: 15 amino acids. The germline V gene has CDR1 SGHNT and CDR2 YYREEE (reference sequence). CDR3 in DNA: TGTGCCAGCAGCTCCCCGACCCTAGGGAACCCTGAAGCTTTCTTT. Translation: CASSSPTLGNPEAFF.

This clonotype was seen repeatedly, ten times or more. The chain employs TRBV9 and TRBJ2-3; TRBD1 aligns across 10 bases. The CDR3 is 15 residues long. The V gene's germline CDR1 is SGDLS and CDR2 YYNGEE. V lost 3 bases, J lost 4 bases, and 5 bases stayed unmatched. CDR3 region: CASSASGTGADTQYF. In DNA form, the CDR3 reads TGTGCCAGCAGCGCAAGCGGGACAGGGGCAGATACGCAGTATTTT.

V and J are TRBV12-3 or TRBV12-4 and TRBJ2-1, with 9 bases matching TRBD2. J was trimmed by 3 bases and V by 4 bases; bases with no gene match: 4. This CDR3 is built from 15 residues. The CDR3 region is CASSSSAGGYNEQFF. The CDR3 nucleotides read TGTGCCAGCAGTTCGTCAGCGGGAGGCTACAATGAGCAGTTCTTC.

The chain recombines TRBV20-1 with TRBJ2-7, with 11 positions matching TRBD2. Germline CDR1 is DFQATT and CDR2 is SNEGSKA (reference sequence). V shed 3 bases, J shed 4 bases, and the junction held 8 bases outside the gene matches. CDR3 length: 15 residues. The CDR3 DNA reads TGCAGTGCTAGCACGCTAGCGGGAGGCAGATACGAGCAGTACTTC. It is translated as CSASTLAGGRYEQYF.

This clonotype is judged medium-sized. CDR3 protein: CSASGTGPRTSGNTIYF. CDR3 coding DNA: TGCAGTGCTTCCGGGACAGGGCCCCGCACCTCTGGAAACACCATATATTTT. V is TRBV20-1 and J is TRBJ1-3; 9 nucleotides align to TRBD1. Germline CDR1 is DFQATT and CDR2 is SNEGSKA (reference sequence). V shed 5 bases and J 0 bases; nucleotides not matched to a gene: 11. CDR3 length: 17 residues.

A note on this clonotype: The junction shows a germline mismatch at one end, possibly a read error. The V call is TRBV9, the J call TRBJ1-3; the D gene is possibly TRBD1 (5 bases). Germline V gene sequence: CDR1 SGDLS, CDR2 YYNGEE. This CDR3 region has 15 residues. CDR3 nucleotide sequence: TGTGTCAGCAGCTTTGATGGGGGCTCTGGAAACACCATATATTTT. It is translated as CVSSFDGGSGNTIYF.

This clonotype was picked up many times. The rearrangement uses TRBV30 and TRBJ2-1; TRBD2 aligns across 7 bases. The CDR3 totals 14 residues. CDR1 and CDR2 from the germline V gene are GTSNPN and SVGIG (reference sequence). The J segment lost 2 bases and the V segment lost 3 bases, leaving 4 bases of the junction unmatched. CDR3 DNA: TGTGCCTGGAGGCCGGGACTAACCTACAATGAGCAGTTCTTC. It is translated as CAWRPGLTYNEQFF. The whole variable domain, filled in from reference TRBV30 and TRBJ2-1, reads SQTIHQWPATLVQPVGSPLSLECTVEGTSNPNLYWYRQAAGRGLQLLFYSVGIGQISSEVPQNLSASRPQDRQFILSSKKLLLSDSGFYLCAWRPGLTYNEQFFGPGTRLTVL.

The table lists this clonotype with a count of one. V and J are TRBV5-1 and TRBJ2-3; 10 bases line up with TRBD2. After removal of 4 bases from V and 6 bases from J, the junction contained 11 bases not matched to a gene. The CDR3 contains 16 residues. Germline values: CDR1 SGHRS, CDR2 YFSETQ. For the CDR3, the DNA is TGCGCCAGCAGCACGGGACTAGCGAGGGGGTTTGATACGCAGTATTTT. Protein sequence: CASSTGLARGFDTQYF.

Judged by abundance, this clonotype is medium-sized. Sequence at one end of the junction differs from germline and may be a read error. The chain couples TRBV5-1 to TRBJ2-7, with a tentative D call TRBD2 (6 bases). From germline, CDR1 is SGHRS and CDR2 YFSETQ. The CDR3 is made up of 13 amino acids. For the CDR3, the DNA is TGTGCCAGTAGTCTAGGAGGGCCTTACGAGCAGTACTTC. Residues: CASSLGGPYEQYF. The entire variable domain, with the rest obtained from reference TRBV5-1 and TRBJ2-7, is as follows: KAGVTQTPRYLIKTRGQQVTLSCSPISGHRSVSWYQQTPGQGLQFLFEYFSETQRNKGNFPGRFSGRQFSNSRSEMNVSTLELGDSALYLCASSLGGPYEQYFGPGTRLTVT.

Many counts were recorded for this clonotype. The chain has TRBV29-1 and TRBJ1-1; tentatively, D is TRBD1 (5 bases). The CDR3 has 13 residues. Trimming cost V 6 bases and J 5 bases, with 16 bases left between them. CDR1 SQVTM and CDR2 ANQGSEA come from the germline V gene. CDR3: CSVSTGRQTEAFF. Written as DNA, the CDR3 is TGCAGCGTCTCCACGGGACGGCAGACTGAAGCTTTCTTT.

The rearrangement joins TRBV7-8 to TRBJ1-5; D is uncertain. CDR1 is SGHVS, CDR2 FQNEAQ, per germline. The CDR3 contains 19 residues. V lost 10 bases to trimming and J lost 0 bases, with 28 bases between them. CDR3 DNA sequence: TGTGCCAAAAGCTCCGCCCAAGGTGGGCCAGATTATAGCAATCAGCCCCAGCATTTT. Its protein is CAKSSAQGGPDYSNQPQHF. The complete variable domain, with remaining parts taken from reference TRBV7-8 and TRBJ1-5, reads GAGVSQSPRYKVAKRGQDVALRCDPISGHVSLFWYQQALGQGPEFLTYFQNEAQLDKSGLPSDRFFAERPEGSVSTLKIQRTQQEDSAVYLCAKSSAQGGPDYSNQPQHFGDGTRLSIL.

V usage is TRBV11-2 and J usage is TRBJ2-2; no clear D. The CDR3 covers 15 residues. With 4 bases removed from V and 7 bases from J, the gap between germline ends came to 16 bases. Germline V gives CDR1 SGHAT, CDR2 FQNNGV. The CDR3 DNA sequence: TGTGCCAGCAGCTCGTCGGCTGGAGAGATCGGGGAGCTGTTTTTT. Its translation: CASSSSAGEIGELFF.

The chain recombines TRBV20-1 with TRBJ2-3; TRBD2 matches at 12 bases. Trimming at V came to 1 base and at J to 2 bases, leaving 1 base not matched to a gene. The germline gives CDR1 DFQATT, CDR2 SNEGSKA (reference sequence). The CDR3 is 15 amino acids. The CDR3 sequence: CSARGTSGVTDTQYF. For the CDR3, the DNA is TGCAGTGCTAGAGGGACTAGCGGGGTCACAGATACGCAGTATTTT.

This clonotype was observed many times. CDR3 nucleotide sequence: TGTGCTAGTGGTTTGGCAGCAGGGGGACATTTTATAGGTGAAGCTTTCTTT. This gives the protein CASGLAAGGHFIGEAFF. The V gene is TRBV12-5, the J gene TRBJ1-1; TRBD1 agrees at 7 bases. The J segment lost 7 bases and the V segment lost 1 base, leaving 15 bases of the junction unmatched. From germline, CDR1 is LGHNT and CDR2 FRNRAP. The CDR3 is 17 amino acids.

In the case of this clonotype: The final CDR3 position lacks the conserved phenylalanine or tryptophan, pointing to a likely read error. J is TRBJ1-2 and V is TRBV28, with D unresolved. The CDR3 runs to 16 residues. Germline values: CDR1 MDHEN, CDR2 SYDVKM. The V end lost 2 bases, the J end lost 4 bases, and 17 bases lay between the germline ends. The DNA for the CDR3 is TGTGCCAGCAGTTTACATCCTCCTGCAGACATCTATGGCTACACCTCC. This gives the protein CASSLHPPADIYGYTS.

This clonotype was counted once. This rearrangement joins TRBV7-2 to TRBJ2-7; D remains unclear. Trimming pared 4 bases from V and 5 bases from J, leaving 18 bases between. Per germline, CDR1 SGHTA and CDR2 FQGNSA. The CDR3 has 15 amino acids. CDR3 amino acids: CASSSNWISYHEQYF. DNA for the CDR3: TGTGCCAGCAGCTCAAACTGGATCAGTTACCACGAGCAGTACTTC.

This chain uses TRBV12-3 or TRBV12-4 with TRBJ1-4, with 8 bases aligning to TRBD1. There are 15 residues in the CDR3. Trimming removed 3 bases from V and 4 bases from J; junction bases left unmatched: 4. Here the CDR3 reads CASSFGQGFNEKLFF. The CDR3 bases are TGTGCCAGCAGTTTCGGACAGGGTTTTAATGAAAAACTGTTTTTT.

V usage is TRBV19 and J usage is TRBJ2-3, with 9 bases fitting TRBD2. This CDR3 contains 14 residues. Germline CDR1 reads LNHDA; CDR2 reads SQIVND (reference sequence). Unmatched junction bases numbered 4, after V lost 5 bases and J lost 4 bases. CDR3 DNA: TGTGCCAGTAGTCATCCTAGCGGGGCAGATACGCAGTATTTT. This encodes CASSHPSGADTQYF.

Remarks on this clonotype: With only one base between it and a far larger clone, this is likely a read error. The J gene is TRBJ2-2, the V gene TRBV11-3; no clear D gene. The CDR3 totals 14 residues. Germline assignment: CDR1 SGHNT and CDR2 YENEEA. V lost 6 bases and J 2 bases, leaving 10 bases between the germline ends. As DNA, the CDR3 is TGTGCCAGCAGTGGGGTGGACAACACCGGGGAGCTGTTTTTT. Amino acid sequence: CASSGVDNTGELFF. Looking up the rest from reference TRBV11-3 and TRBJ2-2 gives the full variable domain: EAGVVQSPRYKIIEKKQPVAFWCNPISGHNTLYWYLQNLGQGPELLIRYENEEAVDDSQLPKDRFSAERLKGVDSTLKIQPAELGDSAVYLCASSGVDNTGELFFGEGSRLTVL.

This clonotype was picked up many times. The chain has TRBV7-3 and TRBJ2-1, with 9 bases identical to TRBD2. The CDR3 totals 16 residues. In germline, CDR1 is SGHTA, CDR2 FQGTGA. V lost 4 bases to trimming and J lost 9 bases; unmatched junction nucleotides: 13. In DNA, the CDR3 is TGTGCCAGCAGCTCTTCCCGGGTAGCGGGAGAGGGTGAGCAGTTCTTC. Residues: CASSSSRVAGEGEQFF.

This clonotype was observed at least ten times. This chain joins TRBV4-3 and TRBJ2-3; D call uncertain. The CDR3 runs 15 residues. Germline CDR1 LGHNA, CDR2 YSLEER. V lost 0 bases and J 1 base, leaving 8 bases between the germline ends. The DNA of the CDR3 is TGCGCCAGCAGCCAAGAAGGTGTTGGCACAGATACGCAGTATTTT. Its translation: CASSQEGVGTDTQYF.

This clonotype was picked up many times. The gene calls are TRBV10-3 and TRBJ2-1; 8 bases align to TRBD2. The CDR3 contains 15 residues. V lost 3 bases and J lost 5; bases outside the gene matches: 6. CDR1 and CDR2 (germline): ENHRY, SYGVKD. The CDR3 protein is CAISDSAGGDNEQFF. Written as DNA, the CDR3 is TGTGCCATCAGTGATTCCGCGGGAGGAGACAATGAGCAGTTCTTC.